This T cell receptor beta chain was recorded in a study of cytomegalovirus exposure and HLA in healthy donors. Findings and limits, study-wide: The classifier reportedly diagnosed cytomegalovirus status with high sensitivity and specificity. Overall, approximately 150 TCR beta chains were annotated as cytomegalovirus-associated.

TCRdb's table, derived via immunoSEQ multiplex PCR, lists solely in-frame clones and lacks some. The data contain about 92,000 clones, about 94% of them singletons. As to this clone: As yet, its antigen is unknown.

CDR1 SGHTA and CDR2 FQGNSA come from the germline V gene. V trimming: 4 bases; J trimming: 2 bases; junction bases outside the gene matches: 5. The CDR3 loop spans 16 amino acids. The sequencing input was PBMCs. The gene calls are TRBV7-2 and TRBJ2-3; 11 nucleotides align to TRBD2. The TCR originated in a woman in her thirties in good health and CMV-seropositive. CDR3 in amino acids: CASSSGTSGLTDTQYF. In nucleotides, the CDR3 is TGTGCCAGCAGCTCCGGGACTAGCGGCCTCACAGATACGCAGTATTTT.